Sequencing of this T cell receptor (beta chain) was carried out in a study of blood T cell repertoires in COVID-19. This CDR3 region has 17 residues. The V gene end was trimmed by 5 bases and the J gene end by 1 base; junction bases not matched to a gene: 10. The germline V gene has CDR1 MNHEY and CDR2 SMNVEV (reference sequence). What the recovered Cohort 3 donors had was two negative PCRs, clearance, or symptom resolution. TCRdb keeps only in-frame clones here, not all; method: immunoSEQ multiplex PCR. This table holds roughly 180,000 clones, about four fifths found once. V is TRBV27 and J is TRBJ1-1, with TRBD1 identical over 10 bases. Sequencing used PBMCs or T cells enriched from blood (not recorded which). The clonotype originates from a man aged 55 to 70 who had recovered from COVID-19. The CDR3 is CASSGAGTGETNTEAFF. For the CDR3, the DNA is TGTGCCAGCAGTGGGGCCGGGACAGGGGAAACGAACACTGAAGCTTTCTTT.